The source of this TCR beta chain is a study of radiotherapy plus CTLA-4 blockade in lung cancer. Study as a whole: Roughly 17% of patients responded objectively, and approximately 33% achieved disease control.

Each patient with chemo-refractory metastatic non-small-cell lung cancer was treated with focal radiation plus CTLA-4 blockade using ipilimumab. The method was immunoSEQ multiplex PCR; TCRdb's version includes in-frame clones alone and lacks a portion of them. The table lists 55,000 to 85,000 clones, 70% to 80% of them singletons. Study results and caveats: After treatment with radiotherapy plus ipilimumab, TCR clones that came from the tumor expanded in blood. Early clonal dynamics of blood T cells, together with interferon-beta, were reported as the best response predictor.

For this clone: Antigen specificity is unknown.

CDR3 size: 16 residues. The junction had 14 bases not matched to a gene; V was cut back by 0 bases and J by 10 bases. Germline V gene data show CDR1 as SGHNT and CDR2 as YYREEE (reference sequence). This chain links TRBV5-4 with TRBJ1-2, with 8 bases identical to TRBD1. This clonotype was obtained from a human donor with non-small cell lung cancer whose response to radiotherapy plus ipilimumab could not be evaluated. Some clones in this sample may be carry-over from other donors' samples. The sample in question was peripheral blood, obtained from a patient treated with radiotherapy plus ipilimumab. The CDR3 reads CASSLAGAGGARPYTF. In DNA form, the CDR3 reads TGTGCCAGCAGCTTGGCTGGGGCAGGGGGCGCAAGGCCCTACACCTTC.